These 31 T cell receptor beta chains originate from one sample sequenced in a study of T-cell reconstitution after alpha-beta-depleted transplantation in children. During its preparation, the TCRbeta library received unique molecular identifiers. TCRdb fed the PCR reads into MiXCR, producing one record per CDR3 protein. Among about a million distinct CDR3 sequences listed, about 29% were seen once. The sample was PBMCs, mostly from graft donor cells, taken 360 days after TCRalphabeta/CD19-depleted stem cell transplant. Receptors originate from a boy younger than two who had a stem cell transplant for SCID, so the T cells may come from the graft donor.

This clonotype was picked up a small number of times. The rearrangement joins TRBV28 to TRBJ1-6, with D perhaps matching TRBD1 (6 bases). With 5 bases removed from V and 7 bases from J, the gap between germline ends came to 6 bases. CDR1 and CDR2 from the germline V gene are MDHEN and SYDVKM. This CDR3 is built from 12 residues. CDR3 residues: CASSTGNSPLHF. The CDR3 DNA sequence: TGTGCCAGCAGTACAGGGAATTCACCCCTCCACTTT. The full variable domain, completed using reference TRBV28 and TRBJ1-6, is DVKVTQSSRYLVKRTGEKVFLECVQDMDHENMFWYRQDPGLGLRLIYFSYDVKMKEKGDIPEGYSVSREKKERFSLILESASTNQTSMYLCASSTGNSPLHFGNGTRLTVT.

This clonotype was found a few times. The chain is built from TRBV11-2 and TRBJ2-5; D is possibly TRBD2 (6 bases). The CDR3 contains 14 residues. V lost 5 bases to trimming and J lost 4 bases, with 14 bases between them. CDR1 and CDR2 (germline): SGHAT, FQNNGV. This CDR3 is CASSVRGNGETQYF. The DNA of the CDR3 is TGTGCCAGCAGCGTCCGGGGGAACGGAGAGACCCAGTACTTC.

This chain links TRBV7-2 with TRBJ2-7; 11 nucleotides agree with TRBD2. V was clipped by 5 bases and J by 2 bases; unmatched bases: 5. The CDR3 spans 15 residues. Germline values: CDR1 SGHTA, CDR2 FQGNSA. CDR3 sequence reads: CASSDTSGGPYEQYF. The CDR3 DNA follows: TGTGCCAGCAGCGATACTAGCGGGGGCCCCTACGAGCAGTACTTC. The entire variable domain, with the rest obtained from reference TRBV7-2 and TRBJ2-7, is as follows: GAGVSQSPSNKVTEKGKDVELRCDPISGHTALYWYRQSLGQGLEFLIYFQGNSAPDKSGLPSDRFSAERTGGSVSTLTIQRTQQEDSAVYLCASSDTSGGPYEQYFGPGTRLTVT.

This clonotype showed up just a few times. This rearrangement joins TRBV4-1 to TRBJ2-1; D gene ambiguous. The CDR3 covers 16 residues. Between the trimmed V and J ends, which lost 2 bases and 0 bases, there was a span of 11 bases. Germline CDR1 MGHRA, CDR2 YSYEKL. The CDR3 sequence is CASSQLQWSSYNEQFF. The DNA for the CDR3 is TGCGCCAGCAGCCAACTACAGTGGAGCTCCTACAATGAGCAGTTCTTC.

The chain joins TRBV12-3 or TRBV12-4 to TRBJ2-1; 8 positions agree with TRBD2. V lost 3 bases, J lost 9 bases, and 10 bases stayed unmatched. The CDR3 has 15 residues. CDR3 sequence (DNA): TGTGCCAGCAGTTTCGTAGCGGGGAGTAGTATTGAGCAGTTCTTC. As protein: CASSFVAGSSIEQFF.

J is TRBJ2-5 and V is TRBV29-1, with D hard to call. In germline, CDR1 is SQVTM, CDR2 ANQGSEA. The V gene lost 5 bases and the J gene lost 0 bases, with 16 bases spanning the gap. The CDR3 extends over 15 amino acids. The DNA of the CDR3 is TGCAGCGTTCTTCCGCCTTCTCTTAACCAAGAGACCCAGTACTTC. Encoded protein: CSVLPPSLNQETQYF. Variable domain in full (rest from reference TRBV29-1 and TRBJ2-5): SAVISQKPSRDICQRGTSLTIQCQVDSQVTMMFWYRQQPGQSLTLIATANQGSEATYESGFVIDKFPISRPNLTFSTLTVSNMSPEDSSIYLCSVLPPSLNQETQYFGPGTRLLVL.

This rearrangement joins TRBV4-1 to TRBJ2-7; the D gene is possibly TRBD2 (5 bases). CDR1 is MGHRA, CDR2 YSYEKL, per germline. V was cut by 0 bases and J by 2 bases, with 20 bases left in between. The CDR3 totals 18 residues. The DNA of the CDR3 is TGCGCCAGCAGCCAAGAAATGGGGAGATTTAGTGGTGCCTACGAGCAGTACTTC. This encodes CASSQEMGRFSGAYEQYF.

This clonotype was detected only a few times. The rearrangement links TRBV2 to TRBJ2-1; D is tentatively TRBD1 or TRBD2 (5 bases each). This CDR3 is 14 amino acids long. The V end lost 8 bases, the J end lost 7 bases, and 18 bases lay between the germline ends. Germline-derived CDR1 and CDR2 are SNHLY and FYNNEI. The CDR3 region is CASRNSGALNEQFF. The CDR3 DNA reads TGTGCCAGCCGAAATTCCGGGGCTCTTAATGAGCAGTTCTTC.

The chain links TRBV20-1 to TRBJ2-3, with TRBD1 as a possible D gene (6 bases). V lost 5 bases to trimming and J lost 1 base, with 16 bases between them. Germline-derived CDR1 and CDR2 are DFQATT and SNEGSKA (reference sequence). The CDR3 runs 15 residues. CDR3 sequence (DNA): TGCAGTGCTCCTAACAGGGCTCGGGGCACAGATACGCAGTATTTT. Translating gives CSAPNRARGTDTQYF.

DNA for the CDR3: TGTGCCACCAGCAGAGATCGTCAGGCGGACCTTCGGAATAATGAGCAGTTCTTC. It translates to CATSRDRQADLRNNEQFF. The J gene is TRBJ2-1, the V gene TRBV15; D gene uncertain. The ends were cut back, 0 bases at V and 7 bases at J, with 22 bases in the middle. Germline V gives CDR1 LNHNV, CDR2 YYDKDF (reference sequence). The CDR3 contains 18 residues.

This clonotype was seen only a few times. This rearrangement joins TRBV20-1 to TRBJ1-2; D is unresolved. The CDR3 spans 11 residues. Germline assignment: CDR1 DFQATT and CDR2 SNEGSKA (reference sequence). Trimming stripped 3 bases from V and 5 bases from J, with 7 bases between. CDR3 in amino acids: CSASWPYGYTF. DNA for the CDR3: TGCAGTGCTAGTTGGCCGTATGGCTACACCTTC.

The chain combines TRBV6-2 or TRBV6-3 with TRBJ1-1; D unclear. Per germline, CDR1 MNHEY and CDR2 SVGEGT. V lost 6 bases and J 1 base, leaving 9 bases between the germline ends. The CDR3 extends over 13 amino acids. The CDR3 sequence: CASRWSQNTEAFF. The DNA for the CDR3 is TGTGCCAGCAGATGGTCGCAGAACACTGAAGCTTTCTTT.

This clonotype came up a few times. The chain links TRBV6-1 to TRBJ2-2; D tentatively reads TRBD1 or TRBD2 (6 bases each). With 9 bases removed from V and 6 bases from J, the gap between germline ends came to 20 bases. The CDR3 loop spans 15 amino acids. CDR1 is MNHNS and CDR2 is SASEGT in the germline V gene. Here the CDR3 DNA reads TGTGCCAGTGGGCGGCGGAGGGGGGTTCCCGGGGAGCTGTTTTTT. Amino acid sequence: CASGRRRGVPGELFF.

This clonotype came up a few times. V usage is TRBV29-1 and J usage is TRBJ2-7; 11 bases are shared with TRBD1. The J segment lost 7 bases and the V segment lost 4 bases, leaving 12 bases of the junction unmatched. Germline lookup yields CDR1 SQVTM and CDR2 ANQGSEA. This CDR3 is built from 15 residues. The CDR3 loop reads CSVVKHGTGGGEQYF. CDR3 in DNA: TGCAGCGTTGTCAAACACGGGACAGGGGGTGGAGAGCAGTACTTC.

This clonotype was counted a few times. This chain joins TRBV12-3 or TRBV12-4 and TRBJ2-5; 9 bases match TRBD1. V lost 2 bases and J lost 2; bases outside the gene matches: 3. The CDR3 spans 15 residues. CDR3 sequence: CASSLRDRAQETQYF. The CDR3 DNA reads TGTGCCAGCAGTTTAAGGGACAGGGCACAAGAGACCCAGTACTTC.

This clonotype was recorded a few times. The chain combines TRBV12-3 or TRBV12-4 with TRBJ2-3; D gene ambiguous. V was shortened by 3 bases and J by 2 bases, with 15 bases between the two germline ends. This CDR3 is 16 amino acids long. CDR3 coding DNA: TGTGCCAGCAGTTTCCCGCTCAGCCTTAACACAGATACGCAGTATTTT. The encoded protein is CASSFPLSLNTDTQYF.

This chain links TRBV5-1 with TRBJ2-7; 12 bases are a match to TRBD2. CDR3 length: 17 residues. Per germline, CDR1 SGHRS and CDR2 YFSETQ. Trimming took 2 bases from V and 1 from J; bases not matched to a gene: 7. The CDR3 region is CASSLRTSGVGSYEQYF. The CDR3 nucleotides are TGCGCCAGCAGCTTAAGGACTAGCGGGGTTGGGTCCTACGAGCAGTACTTC. The full variable domain, in which reference TRBV5-1 and TRBJ2-7 provide the parts outside the CDR3, is KAGVTQTPRYLIKTRGQQVTLSCSPISGHRSVSWYQQTPGQGLQFLFEYFSETQRNKGNFPGRFSGRQFSNSRSEMNVSTLELGDSALYLCASSLRTSGVGSYEQYFGPGTRLTVT.

The V call is TRBV7-8, the J call TRBJ2-5; D is uncertain. The CDR3 loop spans 16 amino acids. With 5 bases removed from V and 5 bases from J, the gap between germline ends came to 21 bases. Germline CDR1 reads SGHVS; CDR2 reads FQNEAQ. CDR3 loop: CASSPRAPATGETQYF. CDR3 DNA: TGTGCCAGCAGCCCCCGGGCCCCGGCAACCGGGGAGACCCAGTACTTC. The variable domain in full, with the rest retrieved from reference TRBV7-8 and TRBJ2-5, is GAGVSQSPRYKVAKRGQDVALRCDPISGHVSLFWYQQALGQGPEFLTYFQNEAQLDKSGLPSDRFFAERPEGSVSTLKIQRTQQEDSAVYLCASSPRAPATGETQYFGPGTRLLVL.

This clonotype was recorded at least ten times. The rearrangement joins TRBV4-1 to TRBJ1-1; no clear D gene. CDR3 length: 13 amino acids. Germline V gene lookup returns CDR1 MGHRA and CDR2 YSYEKL. The germline V and J ends were trimmed by 2 bases and 4 bases, with 8 bases remaining between them. Here the CDR3 DNA reads TGCGCCAGCAGCCAAATGGGGAGCACTGAAGCTTTCTTT. Translation: CASSQMGSTEAFF.

J is TRBJ1-1 and V is TRBV11-2; D is unclear. The CDR3 runs 14 residues. From germline, CDR1 is SGHAT and CDR2 FQNNGV. Trimming removed 5 bases at V and 1 base at J, with 11 bases between. CDR3 residues: CASSLGHRNTEAFF. CDR3 bases: TGTGCCAGCAGCCTCGGCCACAGGAACACTGAAGCTTTCTTT.

The gene calls are TRBV5-1 and TRBJ2-1; TRBD2 aligns across 7 bases. V lost 2 bases to trimming and J lost 8 bases; unmatched junction nucleotides: 7. Per the germline V gene, CDR1 is SGHRS and CDR2 is YFSETQ. This CDR3 spans 14 amino acids. DNA of the CDR3: TGCGCCAGCAGCTTACCCACTGCGGGGGATGAGCAGTTCTTC. Its protein product is CASSLPTAGDEQFF.

This chain uses TRBV20-1 with TRBJ2-1, with D tentatively TRBD2 (5 bases). Germline V gene lookup returns CDR1 DFQATT and CDR2 SNEGSKA (reference sequence). The CDR3 covers 17 residues. Trimming cost V 0 bases and J 3 bases, with 18 bases left between them. CDR3 sequence: CSARDSRSSEYYNEQFF. The CDR3 nucleotides are TGCAGTGCTAGAGATAGTCGGAGTAGCGAGTACTACAATGAGCAGTTCTTC.

This clonotype was observed a handful of times. J is TRBJ2-7 and V is TRBV14; TRBD2 might be the D (6 bases). Trimming took off 1 base at V and 5 bases at J, with 12 bases between the two ends. Germline lookup yields CDR1 SGHDN and CDR2 FVKESK. The CDR3 spans 14 residues. CDR3 nucleotides: TGTGCCAGCAGCCAAGGGGTTAGCGGCCACGAGCAGTACTTC. Its translation is CASSQGVSGHEQYF.

This clonotype has a count of ten or more. This chain's CDR3 is CASSLIGGPNTGELFF. Written as DNA, the CDR3 is TGTGCCAGCAGTTTAATCGGGGGTCCGAACACCGGGGAGCTGTTTTTT. The chain links TRBV28 to TRBJ2-2, with a possible D match to TRBD2 (6 bases). The V end lost 2 bases, the J end lost 0 bases, and 10 bases lay between the germline ends. The CDR3 consists of 16 residues. Germline V CDR1 and CDR2: MDHEN, SYDVKM.

The chain links TRBV10-3 to TRBJ2-1, with 7 bases matching TRBD1. The CDR3 spans 13 residues. With V trimmed by 5 bases and J by 5 bases, 3 bases remained unmatched. The V gene's germline CDR1 is ENHRY and CDR2 SYGVKD. The CDR3 DNA reads as TGTGCCATCAGTCGACAGGGACACAATGAGCAGTTCTTC. Translated, it gives CAISRQGHNEQFF.

The V and J genes are TRBV13 and TRBJ2-5, with 10 bases matching TRBD1. Germline lookup yields CDR1 PRHDT and CDR2 FYEKMQ (reference sequence). The CDR3 has 16 residues. After removal of 4 bases from V and 3 bases from J, the junction contained 8 bases not matched to a gene. CDR3 sequence: CASSSWGQGFEETQYF. CDR3 in DNA: TGTGCCAGCAGCTCCTGGGGACAGGGGTTCGAAGAGACCCAGTACTTC.

The genes are TRBV11-1 and TRBJ2-2, with TRBD2 matching over 11 bases. Trimming cost V 3 bases and J 0 bases; bases outside gene matches: 9. The CDR3 has 19 amino acids. Germline V lookup: CDR1 SGHAT, CDR2 FQDESV (reference sequence). The CDR3 nucleotides read TGTGCCAGCAGCTTCGAAGCCCTAGCGGGGGGTACGAACACCGGGGAGCTGTTTTTT. Protein product: CASSFEALAGGTNTGELFF.

The rearrangement links TRBV5-5 to TRBJ1-2, with 11 bases lining up with TRBD1. V lost 4 bases, J lost 5 bases, and 10 bases stayed unmatched. The germline gives CDR1 SGHKS, CDR2 YYEKEE (reference sequence). The CDR3 contains 16 residues. Here the CDR3 DNA reads TGTGCCAGCAGCCAGGACAGGGGGCGAGGAACGTATGGCTACACCTTC. It translates to CASSQDRGRGTYGYTF.

Only a few counts were recorded for this clonotype. The gene calls are TRBV6-5 and TRBJ2-7; TRBD1 is a possible D gene (6 bases). The CDR3 is made up of 14 amino acids. Trimming shortened V by 2 bases and J by 3 bases, and 11 bases separated the two germline ends. The germline CDR1 and CDR2 sequences are MNHEY and SVGAGI. DNA for the CDR3: TGTGCCAGCAGTTACAGGGACACTGGCTACGAGCAGTACTTC. Translated: CASSYRDTGYEQYF.

The chain links TRBV5-4 to TRBJ2-3, with 12 bases identical to TRBD1. CDR1 SGHNT and CDR2 YYREEE come from the germline V gene (reference sequence). V was clipped by 4 bases and J by 1 base; unmatched bases: 7. The CDR3 is 17 residues long. Here the CDR3 reads CASSGTGGIYRTDTQYF. CDR3 bases: TGTGCCAGCAGCGGGACAGGGGGCATCTACCGCACAGATACGCAGTATTTT.

The V and J genes are TRBV5-1 and TRBJ2-5, with 9 bases that match TRBD1. Germline loops: CDR1 SGHRS, CDR2 YFSETQ. There are 14 residues in the CDR3. J was trimmed by 3 bases and V by 4 bases; bases with no gene match: 4. CDR3 sequence reads: CASSTGTGKETQYF. CDR3 nucleotide sequence: TGCGCCAGCAGCACCGGGACAGGGAAAGAGACCCAGTACTTC.